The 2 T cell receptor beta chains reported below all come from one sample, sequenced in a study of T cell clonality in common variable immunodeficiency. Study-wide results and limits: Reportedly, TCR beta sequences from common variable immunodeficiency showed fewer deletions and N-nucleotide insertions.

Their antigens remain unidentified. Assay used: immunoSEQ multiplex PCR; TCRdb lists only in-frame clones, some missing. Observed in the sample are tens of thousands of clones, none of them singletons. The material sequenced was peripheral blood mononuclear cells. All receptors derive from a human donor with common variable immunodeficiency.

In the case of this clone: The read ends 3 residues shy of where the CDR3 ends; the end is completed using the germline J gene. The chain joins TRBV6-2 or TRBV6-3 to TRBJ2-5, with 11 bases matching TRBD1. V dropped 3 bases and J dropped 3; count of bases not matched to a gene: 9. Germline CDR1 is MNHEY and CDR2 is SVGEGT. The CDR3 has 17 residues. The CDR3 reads CASSYIPVGQGEETQYF. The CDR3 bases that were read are TGTGCCAGCAGTTATATTCCGGTGGGACAGGGGGAAGAGACC.

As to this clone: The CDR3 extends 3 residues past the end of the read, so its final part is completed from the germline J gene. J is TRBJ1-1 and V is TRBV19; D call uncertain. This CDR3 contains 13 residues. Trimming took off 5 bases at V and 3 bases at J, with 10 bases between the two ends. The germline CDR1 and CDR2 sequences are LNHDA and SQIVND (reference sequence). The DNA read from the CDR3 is TGTGCCAGTAGTCTTCGAAGGGACACTGAA. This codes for CASSLRRDTE. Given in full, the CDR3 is CASSLRRDTEAFF.